A single sample gave rise to the 22 T cell receptor beta chains below, sequenced in a study of response to subunit inactivated influenza vaccine. TCRdb reprocessed the RT-PCR reads with MiXCR, giving one entry per CDR3 protein. The sample shows 450,000 to 500,000 distinct CDR3 sequences, roughly 9.7% of them seen only once. The material sequenced was PBMCs from blood, taken 40 to 50 days after vaccination. All receptors come from a man in his forties or fifties who received an inactivated influenza vaccine.

This clonotype was counted at least ten times. The V and J genes are TRBV12-3 or TRBV12-4 and TRBJ2-1; a weak D match, TRBD1 (6 bases). V dropped 6 bases and J dropped 3 bases, with 9 bases sitting between them. There are 13 residues in the CDR3. Here the CDR3 reads CASSKDSYNEQFF. CDR3 bases: TGTGCCAGCAGCAAGGACAGCTACAATGAGCAGTTCTTC.

This clonotype showed up just a few times. V is TRBV9 and J is TRBJ1-5; 7 nucleotides line up with TRBD1. Germline V gene data show CDR1 as SGDLS and CDR2 as YYNGEE. The trim removed 0 bases at V and 4 bases at J, leaving 7 bases unmatched. The CDR3 is 16 residues long. Here the CDR3 reads CASSVATGAENQPQHF. As DNA, the CDR3 is TGTGCCAGCAGCGTAGCTACAGGGGCAGAGAATCAGCCCCAGCATTTT.

The chain combines TRBV6-2 or TRBV6-3 with TRBJ1-2; tentatively, D is TRBD1 (5 bases). V was trimmed by 6 bases and J by 4 bases, leaving 12 bases between them. The CDR3 contains 13 residues. Per the germline V gene, CDR1 is MNHEY and CDR2 is SVGEGT. The CDR3 DNA is TGTGCCAGCAGCTGGGGGGATACCTATGGCTACACCTTC. As protein: CASSWGDTYGYTF.

This clonotype was counted a few times. CDR3 bases: TGCGCCAGCAGCCTACTACCCGACCGCTCCTACGAGCAGTACTTC. Translated, it gives CASSLLPDRSYEQYF. This chain connects TRBV5-1 to TRBJ2-7; D is unclear. CDR1 and CDR2 from the germline V gene are SGHRS and YFSETQ. CDR3 length: 15 residues. The V end was cut by 4 bases, the J end by 0 bases, with 14 bases between.

V is TRBV5-1 and J is TRBJ2-1, with 16 bases identical to TRBD2. The CDR3 contains 16 residues. The ends lost 5 bases at V and 4 bases at J; junction bases unmatched: 3. Germline V gives CDR1 SGHRS, CDR2 YFSETQ. DNA of the CDR3: TGCGCCAGCAGAGGGGGACTAGCGGGAGGGTACAATGAGCAGTTCTTC. It codes for CASRGGLAGGYNEQFF.

This clonotype was picked up a small number of times. The J gene is TRBJ1-1, the V gene TRBV20-1; no clear D. The ends were cut back, 1 base at V and 1 base at J, with 10 bases in the middle. In germline, CDR1 is DFQATT, CDR2 SNEGSKA (reference sequence). CDR3 length: 14 residues. The CDR3 region is CSARGGNPNTEAFF. CDR3 bases: TGCAGTGCTAGAGGCGGCAACCCGAACACTGAAGCTTTCTTT.

The table lists this clonotype with a few counts. The chain links TRBV6-2 or TRBV6-3 to TRBJ2-6; D possibly corresponds to TRBD2 (5 bases). Germline CDR1 and CDR2: MNHEY and SVGEGT. The CDR3 is 16 residues long. The V end lost 2 bases, the J end lost 0 bases, and 8 bases lay between the germline ends. CDR3 bases: TGTGCCAGCAGTTACGGTGAGGGCTCTGGGGCCAACGTCCTGACTTTC. Translated, it gives CASSYGEGSGANVLTF.

This clonotype was detected only a few times. The V and J genes are TRBV7-2 and TRBJ1-6, with D hard to call. CDR1 is SGHTA, CDR2 FQGNSA, per germline. V lost 1 base to trimming and J lost 8 bases, with 6 bases between them. The CDR3 extends over 13 amino acids. The CDR3 here is CASSLGTYSPLHF. The CDR3 DNA reads TGTGCCAGCAGCTTAGGGACTTATTCACCCCTCCACTTT.

This clonotype has a count of ten or more. The CDR3 is CASSLHSEQYF. Written as DNA, the CDR3 is TGTGCCAGCAGCCTCCATTCCGAGCAGTACTTC. The chain recombines TRBV7-2 with TRBJ2-7; D is ambiguous. The germline CDR1 and CDR2 sequences are SGHTA and FQGNSA. Trimming left V 5 bases short and J 6 bases short, with 8 bases between. The CDR3 loop spans 11 amino acids.

This clonotype was counted at least ten times. The chain joins TRBV7-2 to TRBJ2-3, with no clear D. Trimming shortened V by 2 bases and J by 0 bases, and 6 bases separated the two germline ends. The CDR3 length is 14 residues. Germline-derived CDR1 and CDR2 are SGHTA and FQGNSA. CDR3 bases: TGTGCCAGCAGCTTAATAGGCAGCACAGATACGCAGTATTTT. Translation: CASSLIGSTDTQYF.

This clonotype has just a few counts. The V gene is TRBV25-1, the J gene TRBJ2-1; unclear D gene. Looked up from germline, CDR1 is MGHDK and CDR2 is SYGVNS. Trimming left V 7 bases short and J 0 bases short, with 7 bases between. The CDR3 loop spans 13 amino acids. Written as DNA, the CDR3 is TGTGCCAGCAAGAAGGGCTCCTACAATGAGCAGTTCTTC. Amino acid sequence: CASKKGSYNEQFF.

This clonotype was counted only a few times. This chain links TRBV7-2 with TRBJ2-7, with 10 nucleotides matching TRBD1. The germline CDR1 and CDR2 sequences are SGHTA and FQGNSA. This CDR3 spans 14 amino acids. V was clipped by 5 bases and J by 4 bases; unmatched bases: 5. Written as DNA, the CDR3 is TGTGCCAGCAGCCGGGACAGGGGAAGGTACGAGCAGTACTTC. Protein product: CASSRDRGRYEQYF. The whole variable domain, remainder taken from reference TRBV7-2 and TRBJ2-7, is GAGVSQSPSNKVTEKGKDVELRCDPISGHTALYWYRQSLGQGLEFLIYFQGNSAPDKSGLPSDRFSAERTGGSVSTLTIQRTQQEDSAVYLCASSRDRGRYEQYFGPGTRLTVT.

Ten or more counts support this clonotype. The chain uses TRBV29-1 and TRBJ2-2; TRBD2 agrees at 7 bases. The length of the CDR3 is 13 residues. Trimming took 4 bases from V and 6 from J; bases not matched to a gene: 5. Germline V lookup: CDR1 SQVTM, CDR2 ANQGSEA. In nucleotides, the CDR3 is TGCAGCGTTGGGCGGGAGTTTCCCGGGGAGCTGTTTTTT. Protein: CSVGREFPGELFF.

This chain uses TRBV11-1 with TRBJ2-2, with D unclear. This CDR3 region has 16 residues. CDR1 and CDR2 from the germline V gene are SGHAT and FQDESV (reference sequence). V was pared by 4 bases and J by 5 bases, with 17 bases between. The CDR3 bases are TGTGCCAGCAGCTCCCGCGTCACGGACCTTACCGGGGAGCTGTTTTTT. This gives the protein CASSSRVTDLTGELFF.

The chain combines TRBV27 with TRBJ2-1, with 9 nucleotides matching TRBD2. V lost 8 bases, J lost 8 bases, and 16 bases stayed unmatched. Germline V CDR1 and CDR2: MNHEY, SMNVEV (reference sequence). This CDR3 spans 16 amino acids. CDR3 in amino acids: CASFPVRGGAFHEQFF. Written as DNA, the CDR3 is TGTGCCAGCTTCCCGGTCCGCGGGGGGGCGTTTCATGAGCAGTTCTTC.

The chain links TRBV2 to TRBJ2-7, with D unclear. Germline assignment: CDR1 SNHLY and CDR2 FYNNEI. This CDR3 has 13 residues. V dropped 6 bases and J dropped 5 bases, with 14 bases sitting between them. CDR3 nucleotides: TGTGCCAGCAGCCCGATTCGGGTCAACGAGCAGTACTTC. Protein: CASSPIRVNEQYF.

This clonotype came up many times. V usage is TRBV5-1 and J usage is TRBJ2-7; tentative D call: TRBD1 (5 bases). V lost 4 bases and J 3 bases, leaving 8 bases between the germline ends. The germline V gene has CDR1 SGHRS and CDR2 YFSETQ. The CDR3 contains 12 residues. CDR3 sequence reads: CASSQDNYEQYF. CDR3 nucleotide sequence: TGCGCCAGCAGCCAGGACAACTACGAGCAGTACTTC.

This clonotype has only a few counts. J is TRBJ2-6 and V is TRBV21-1; the table's D gene call, TRBD1, was not cross checked with the DNA. TRBV21-1 is a pseudogene. The CDR3 consists of 18 residues. DNA of the CDR3: TGTGCCAGCAGCCAAACTACCCCCGCAGGGAGTGGGGCCAACGTCCTGACTTTC. Residues: CASSQTTPAGSGANVLTF.

The chain links TRBV6-1 to TRBJ2-5; 7 nucleotides line up with TRBD2. This CDR3 has 15 amino acids. V gave up 8 bases and J gave up 2 bases; unmatched junction bases: 11. Germline CDR1 reads MNHNS; CDR2 reads SASEGT. The CDR3, as DNA: TGTGCCAGCCGACCAGCGGGGTCGGAGCAAGAGACCCAGTACTTC. This translates into CASRPAGSEQETQYF.

CDR3 sequence reads: CASSPPGHLSPLHF. CDR3 DNA: TGTGCCAGCAGCCCTCCGGGACACCTTTCACCCCTCCACTTT. The gene calls are TRBV6-1 and TRBJ1-6, with D possibly being TRBD1 (6 bases). CDR3 size: 14 residues. Trimming pared 6 bases from V and 9 bases from J, leaving 15 bases between. Germline assignment: CDR1 MNHNS and CDR2 SASEGT.

This chain uses TRBV18 with TRBJ2-4, with D perhaps assigned TRBD1 or TRBD2 (5 bases each). Per germline, CDR1 KGHSH and CDR2 LQKENI. Trimming removed 3 bases at V and 0 bases at J, with 12 bases between. The CDR3 runs to 16 residues. CDR3 coding DNA: TGTGCCAGCTCACCCCGGGGCACCTTAGCCAAAAACATTCAGTACTTC. Protein: CASSPRGTLAKNIQYF.

V gene TRBV4-2 combines with J gene TRBJ2-1; 7 positions match TRBD1. Trimming took 5 bases from V and 0 from J; bases not matched to a gene: 7. This CDR3 has 16 amino acids. Germline assignment: CDR1 LGHNA and CDR2 YNFKEQ. The CDR3 reads CASSTDRLLSYNEQFF. The CDR3 coding sequence is TGTGCCAGCAGCACGGACAGGCTCCTCTCCTACAATGAGCAGTTCTTC.